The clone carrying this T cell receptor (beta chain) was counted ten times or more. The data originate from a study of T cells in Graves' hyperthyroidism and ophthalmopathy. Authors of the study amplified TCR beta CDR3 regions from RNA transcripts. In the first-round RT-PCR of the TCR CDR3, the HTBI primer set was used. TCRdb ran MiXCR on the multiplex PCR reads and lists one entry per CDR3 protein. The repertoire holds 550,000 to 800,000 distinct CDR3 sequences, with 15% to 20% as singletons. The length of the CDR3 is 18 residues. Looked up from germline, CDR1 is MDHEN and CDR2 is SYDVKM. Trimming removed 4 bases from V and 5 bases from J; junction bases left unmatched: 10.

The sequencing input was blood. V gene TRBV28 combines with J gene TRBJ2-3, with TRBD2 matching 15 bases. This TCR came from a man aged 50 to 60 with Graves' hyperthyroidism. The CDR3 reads CASSWGLAGGWGRDTQYF. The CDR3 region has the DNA TGTGCCAGCAGTTGGGGACTAGCGGGAGGATGGGGTCGAGATACGCAGTATTTT.